Below, 21 T cell receptor beta chains from the same sample are listed, as sequenced in a study of OX40 agonist ivuxolimab in advanced cancers. Library preparation was by the immunoSEQ multiplex PCR assay. The source is immuneACCESS, and TCRdb retained only in-frame sequences with V and J called. Part of the clones is not carried over; for the studies checked, unresolved V genes explain less than half of this, and the remainder is unexplained. This sample comprises roughly 40,000 clones, 81% of them detected only once. The ten largest clones represent about 2.7% of the sample. This sample comprised CD4+ or CD8+ T cells sorted from blood, obtained in a trial of the OX40 agonist ivuxolimab. These receptors all come from an adult with an advanced solid tumor such as melanoma, head and neck, liver or kidney cancer.

In regard to this clone: One end of the junction does not line up with germline, which may come from a read error. The chain links TRBV25-1 to TRBJ1-4; TRBD1 matches 7 bases. CDR1 and CDR2 from the germline V gene are MGHDK and SYGVNS. This CDR3 has 12 residues. The CDR3 DNA reads as TGTGCCAGCAGTGCAGGAGGAAGGGGGCTCCTTTTT. This translates into CASSAGGRGLLF.

The CDR3 DNA is TGTGCCTGGAGTGTAGGGTACGAGCAGTACTTC. Its protein product is CAWSVGYEQYF. V usage is TRBV30 and J usage is TRBJ2-5; unclear D gene. TRBJ2-7 matches the DNA end more closely, so the J call is doubtful. Germline V gene sequence: CDR1 GTSNPN, CDR2 SVGIG (reference sequence). The CDR3 is 11 residues long.

This chain links TRBV6-6 with TRBJ1-2, with D tentatively TRBD1 (6 bases). This CDR3 region has 14 residues. Germline V gene lookup returns CDR1 MNHNY and CDR2 SVGAGI (reference sequence). V was pared by 6 bases and J by 0 bases, with 11 bases between. The CDR3 DNA sequence: TGTGCCAGCAGCACAGGGTCGGCTAACTATGGCTACACCTTC. Translating it yields CASSTGSANYGYTF.

The V and J genes are TRBV6-5 and TRBJ2-1; unclear D gene. CDR3 length: 15 amino acids. Germline CDR1 reads MNHEY; CDR2 reads SVGAGI. Trimming took off 0 bases at V and 4 bases at J, with 10 bases between the two ends. The CDR3, as DNA: TGTGCCAGCAGTTACTCAACGGTTTCTTACAATGAGCAGTTCTTC. This sequence encodes CASSYSTVSYNEQFF.

The V call is TRBV2, the J call TRBJ1-1; unclear D gene. CDR3 size: 11 residues. The V and J ends lost 9 bases and 11 bases respectively, with 16 bases between them. The germline gives CDR1 SNHLY, CDR2 FYNNEI. CDR3 sequence: CASSVWAGAFF. CDR3 sequence (DNA): TGTGCCAGTTCAGTGTGGGCTGGGGCTTTCTTT.

The chain carries TRBV19 and TRBJ2-5; 10 nucleotides line up with TRBD1. The J segment lost 5 bases and the V segment lost 5 bases, leaving 5 bases of the junction unmatched. Per germline, CDR1 LNHDA and CDR2 SQIVND (reference sequence). The CDR3 has 14 amino acids. The CDR3 loop reads CASSSTTGGETQYF. The DNA of the CDR3 is TGTGCCAGTAGTTCAACGACAGGGGGCGAGACCCAGTACTTC.

CDR3 sequence reads: CASSPGFGSYNEQFF. CDR3 bases: TGTGCCAGCTCACCGGGGTTTGGCTCCTACAATGAGCAGTTCTTC. This chain links TRBV18 with TRBJ2-1; no clear D. The germline V and J ends were trimmed by 3 bases and 0 bases, with 9 bases remaining between them. Germline lookup yields CDR1 KGHSH and CDR2 LQKENI. CDR3 length: 15 amino acids.

The chain uses TRBV7-9 and TRBJ1-2; a possible D gene is TRBD1 (5 bases). CDR3 length: 14 residues. Per the germline V gene, CDR1 is SEHNR and CDR2 is FQNEAQ (reference sequence). V dropped 5 bases and J dropped 12 bases, with 22 bases sitting between them. Here the CDR3 DNA reads TGTGCCAGCAGCCCCGGGACCTCTACAAAGGGAAACACCTTC. It specifies CASSPGTSTKGNTF.

The chain carries TRBV5-1 and TRBJ1-3, with 11 positions matching TRBD1. Unmatched junction bases numbered 11, after V lost 3 bases and J lost 3 bases. CDR3 length: 18 residues. CDR1 is SGHRS, CDR2 YFSETQ, per germline. CDR3 DNA sequence: TGCGCCAGCAGCTCTCGGACAGGGGGCAGGGGAGGTGGAAACACCATATATTTT. Translating gives CASSSRTGGRGGGNTIYF.

The chain combines TRBV5-3 with TRBJ2-7; TRBD2 matches 7 bases. Being an ORF, TRBV5-3 has a function that is uncertain. The CDR3 consists of 20 residues. The V segment lost 1 base and the J segment 1 base; nucleotides outside the gene matches: 20. In DNA form, the CDR3 reads TGTGCCAGAAGCTTGCGGACCCCCGAACGGGACGGGAGGATGTCCTACGAGCAGTACGTC. It yields the protein CARSLRTPERDGRMSYEQYV.

The chain combines TRBV30 with TRBJ2-1; 8 positions match TRBD2. CDR1 GTSNPN and CDR2 SVGIG come from the germline V gene (reference sequence). The length of the CDR3 is 16 residues. J lost 4 bases, V lost 0 bases, and 8 bases had no gene match. The chain's CDR3 is CAWSVGLAGLYNEQFF. CDR3 coding DNA: TGTGCCTGGAGTGTAGGTTTAGCGGGGTTGTACAATGAGCAGTTCTTC.

Points on this clone: Sequence at one end of the junction differs from germline and may be a read error. V gene TRBV25-1 combines with J gene TRBJ2-5; D is unclear. The CDR3 is 11 amino acids. From germline, CDR1 is MGHDK and CDR2 SYGVNS. As DNA, the CDR3 is TGTGCCAGCAGTGCCTCCCGGGCCGTCCACTTC. Amino acid sequence: CASSASRAVHF.

The gene calls are TRBV6-5 and TRBJ2-7, with D perhaps TRBD2 (5 bases). Germline CDR1 reads MNHEY; CDR2 reads SVGAGI. Trimming took 5 bases from V and 5 from J, leaving 13 bases between them. The CDR3 is 13 amino acids. CDR3 protein: CASSRRPGHEQYV. The CDR3 nucleotides are TGTGCCAGCAGTAGGAGGCCCGGCCACGAGCAGTACGTC.

The CDR3 DNA is TGTGCCAGCAGCGTTGGGACTGGGGGAACTTACTATGGCTACACCTTC. This codes for CASSVGTGGTYYGYTF. J is TRBJ1-2 and V is TRBV9; a possible D gene is TRBD1 (5 bases). Between the trimmed V and J ends, which lost 2 bases and 3 bases, there was a span of 17 bases. Per germline, CDR1 SGDLS and CDR2 YYNGEE. The CDR3 is made up of 16 amino acids.

This chain uses TRBV29-1 with TRBJ1-4; possibly TRBD1 for D (6 bases). Deletions cut 7 bases from V and 7 bases from J, with 19 bases between. Germline V gene sequence: CDR1 SQVTM, CDR2 ANQGSEA. The CDR3 length is 14 residues. The CDR3 reads CSARDNLGGEKLFF. CDR3 nucleotides: TGCAGCGCCCGGGACAACCTTGGTGGTGAAAAACTGTTTTTT.

This chain links TRBV19 with TRBJ1-5, with 7 bases aligning to TRBD1. With V trimmed by 4 bases and J by 3 bases, 9 bases remained unmatched. CDR3 size: 16 residues. CDR1 is LNHDA and CDR2 is SQIVND in the germline V gene (reference sequence). As DNA, the CDR3 is TGTGCCAGTAGTAGGGGTCAGGGGGTGGTCAATCAGCCCCAGCATTTT. It encodes CASSRGQGVVNQPQHF.

The chain couples TRBV7-3 to TRBJ2-1; no firm D call. The CDR3 consists of 12 residues. V lost 5 bases to trimming and J lost 8 bases, with 10 bases between them. Germline V gives CDR1 SGHTA, CDR2 FQGTGA. CDR3 nucleotide sequence: TGTGCCAGCAGCCCCACGGGCGATGAGCAGTTCTTC. Its translation is CASSPTGDEQFF.

This clone was seen only once. V and J are TRBV7-9 and TRBJ2-1; 10 bases line up with TRBD2. V gave up 3 bases and J gave up 15 bases; unmatched junction bases: 14. This CDR3 is built from 15 residues. Per the germline V gene, CDR1 is SEHNR and CDR2 is FQNEAQ (reference sequence). The CDR3 DNA follows: TGTGCCAGCAGCTTCCTTCAACTAGCGGGACAAGATCCGTTCTTC. Translating gives CASSFLQLAGQDPFF.

The rearrangement joins TRBV2 to TRBJ1-3; tentative D call: TRBD1 (6 bases). CDR1 is SNHLY and CDR2 is FYNNEI in the germline V gene. V lost 7 bases to trimming and J lost 2 bases, with 12 bases between them. This CDR3 comprises 14 residues. Here the CDR3 reads CASTTQGPGNTIYF. The CDR3 DNA is TGTGCCAGCACCACACAGGGTCCTGGAAACACCATATATTTT.

The genes are TRBV7-2 and TRBJ2-5; either TRBD1 or TRBD2 may fit D (5 bases each). The CDR3 spans 14 residues. The V end lost 5 bases, the J end lost 11 bases, and 21 bases lay between the germline ends. Germline V gene sequence: CDR1 SGHTA, CDR2 FQGNSA. The chain's CDR3 is CASSDRDLGREQYF. The CDR3 nucleotides are TGTGCCAGCAGCGATCGGGACCTCGGTAGGGAGCAGTACTTC.

The chain carries TRBV20-1 and TRBJ1-2; TRBD1 is a possible D gene (5 bases). V lost 7 bases to trimming and J lost 6 bases, with 12 bases between them. CDR1 and CDR2 (germline): DFQATT, SNEGSKA (reference sequence). The CDR3 is 11 amino acids. The CDR3, as DNA: TGCAGTGTTAGGCACAGGAATGGCTACACCTTC. Residues: CSVRHRNGYTF.